The entry below describes one TCR beta chain. Its specific antigen is unknown. No base qualities exist here, and no much larger clone lies one base off it. Library creation used the immunoSEQ multiplex PCR assay. The multiplex PCR relied on a mix of 60 forward primers for TCR Vbeta segments and 13 reverse primers for TCR Jbeta segments. A multiplex PCR assay on genomic DNA amplified the CDR3 region of rearranged TCR beta genes. The Illumina HiSeq System was used to sequence the amplified TCR beta libraries as 87-base-pair reads. The paper's processing steps were these. A later analysis counted tens of millions of unique TCR beta chains across the 650 to 800 repertoires, and approximately 11 million of these chains were shared by at least two donors. A nearest-neighbor algorithm error-corrected the raw reads and collapsed the reads into unique sequences, merging closely related sequences to remove PCR and sequencing errors. V, D and J gene segments were assigned by aligning CDR3 sequences to IMGT reference sequences. Each retained sequence needed at least a six-nucleotide match to both a V gene segment and a J gene segment. Rearrangements were called productive when the CDR3 lacked stop codons and stayed in frame with V and J; all others were non-productive. Following IMGT convention, CDR3 was defined as the stretch from the second conserved V-encoded cysteine up to the conserved J-encoded phenylalanine. The earlier analysis of some 600 of the donors excluded sequences that lacked an unambiguous match to a single V gene segment. In an earlier analysis of 450 to 750 of the donors, a V segment was called functional when productive rearrangements were above 56.7%, and segregating when the standard deviation between donors exceeded 5%. A statistical classification framework was built to diagnose cytomegalovirus status from the catalog of TCR beta chain sequences. In a later analysis, TCR nucleotide sequences were compared against IMGT/GENE-DB human TR gene sequences so that V and J genes could be assigned. Using the TCRdist pipeline, a later analysis assigned CDR3 sequences along with most-parsimonious VDJ recombination scenarios. In a later analysis, every TCR beta chain was defined by the combination of its CDR3 amino acid sequence and its V-gene family, and reads without a unique V-gene family were dropped. A later analysis removed roughly 590 highly shared, low-generation-probability nucleotide sequences to deal with suspected cross-contamination and a sequencing artifact. A later analysis calculated a clonal expansion index for each public chain from normalized within-repertoire ranks of inferred template counts. In a later analysis, generation probabilities were computed with a VDJ recombination model fitted to out-of-frame rearrangements, and the resulting probabilities were checked against IGoR. In a later analysis, TCR-TCR, TCR-HLA and TCR-CMV co-occurrence was scored with hypergeometric tests, and a repertoire-size bias correction was applied to TCR pairs. To estimate false discovery rates, a later analysis permuted the HLA or CMV assignments 20 times. A later analysis grouped co-occurring TCRs with DBSCAN, adding TCRdist sequence similarity when clustering within HLA-allele-positive subsets. For co-occurrence clustering, repertoires with fewer than 30,000 or more than 120,000 public chains were excluded, along with four to six repertoires with anomalous nucleotide sharing. In TCRdb, the immuneACCESS table is reduced to in-frame sequences with V and J assigned. These tables do not hold every clone; where another copy was compared, an unresolved V gene accounts for under half, and the others remain unexplained. The V and J calls and the clone size are those of that table, but D and trimming were determined from the DNA. This sample has over 100,000 clones in its table, and over 65% of those were observed once. The leading ten clones occupy about 1.5% of the sample.

The data stem from a study of cytomegalovirus exposure and HLA in healthy donors (dated by TCRdb to the late 2010s). A note on the overall study: An earlier analysis of roughly 610 of the donors reported around 280 Gb of sequence data and 95 million to 130 million unique TCR beta sequences obtained from about 179 million T cells. An early release that covered some 630 HLA-typed donors contained about 300 gigabases of sequencing data and 75 million to 100 million unique TCR sequences. The genetic ancestry cluster associated with self-reported Caucasian donors included 65% to 90% of the roughly 390 genotyped donors. The study aimed to test whether signatures of past pathogen exposure could be identified by cataloging public T cell receptors. The study used immunosequencing to profile the T cell repertoires of several hundred subjects and linked those repertoires to cytomegalovirus serostatus. Along with the roughly 700-subject first cohort, a separate validation cohort of some 130 different subjects was used. To predict cytomegalovirus infection status, the study combined high-throughput TCR immunosequencing, statistical association of individual TCRs with disease status, and machine learning. A later analysis re-analyzed previously published TCR beta repertoires from about 600 donors and added high-resolution HLA genotyping to study TCR occurrence patterns. Rather than using new phenotypic data, the later analysis identified candidate immune exposures from TCR beta sequences and from how often those sequences occurred across donors. An earlier analysis of several hundred of the donors applied high-throughput TCR beta sequencing to assess whether each TCR beta V gene segment acted as functional or pseudogenic. Donor age, sex, ethnicity and CMV serostatus were compiled alongside the repertoire data. A later genetic analysis took genome-wide SNP genotypes for about 65% of the 666 donors and used that subset as a discovery cohort. Every repertoire in the discovery cohort had been generated on one and the same sequencing platform. HLA typing included class I and class II loci at four-digit resolution. The number of donors typed differed by locus, with roughly 629-640 for A, B, C, DRB1 and DQB1, around 500 for DQA1, 600 to 610 for DPA1, and over 400 for DPB1. Because of strong linkage in the cohort, five DR-DQ haplotypes were treated as single units for association and clustering. Among roughly 400 genotyped donors of the cohort, an average of around 250,000 unique TCR beta nucleotide sequences was sequenced per donor, of which approximately 19% were non-productive.

The cohort was made up of approximately 670 healthy bone marrow donors. At the time of sampling, every cohort member was nominally healthy, though immune exposures that went unrecorded were likely present. The donor tested CMV seronegative and was one of the 352 seronegative cohort members. A peripheral blood sample was provided by each donor, and peripheral blood mononuclear cells were used for TCR beta sequencing. Genomic DNA was extracted from the blood cell samples with the Qiagen DNeasy Blood Extraction Kit. Results the study describes overall, beyond this receptor: A later analysis found that TCR association rates varied across HLA loci, with DRB1 alleles showing the most associated TCRs and HLA-C alleles the fewest. According to a later genetic analysis, donors in an Asian-associated ancestry cluster had fewer N-insertions in productive TCRs than the approximately 670-donor mean. A further reported finding was that TCR beta sequences accurately predicted the HLA-A and HLA-B alleles for most subjects in the first cohort. Across donors, most TCR sequences were observed very rarely, whereas some public TCRs were present in many individuals. According to a later analysis, most CMV-associated TCR beta chains appeared to be HLA-restricted, and the HLA associations seemed to be driven largely by CMV exposure. The classifier was reported to diagnose cytomegalovirus status with high specificity and sensitivity in both the original and validation cohorts. Strong co-occurrence of HLA alleles, especially DR and DQ, made assigning TCR associations to individual alleles difficult. In the study, 150 to 200 TCR beta chains were listed as associated with cytomegalovirus. Some IMGT-functional V segments, including TRBV6-2 and TRBV6-3, could not be told apart with the 87-base-pair reads, so those segments were excluded. Linkage disequilibrium might explain the correlated functional status among segregating V segments, but an unknown experimental factor could not be ruled out. A later analysis reported that several top co-occurrence clusters appeared linked to parvovirus B19, influenza, CMV and Epstein-Barr virus. Broadly in line with IMGT annotations, most TCR beta V segments showed up in productive rearrangements about 87% or about 30% of the time in an earlier analysis of several hundred of the donors. In a later analysis, HLA-associated TCR beta chains showed more clonal expansion and lower generation probabilities than non-associated chains that were equally common. The earlier analysis of 587 of the donors excluded roughly 17 rarely observed V segments, including chromosome 9 orphons, because counts were too low. The sequencing pipeline was judged likely to have produced a cluster of highly shared sequence variants as a technical artifact. In vitro tests confirmed that a few of the cytomegalovirus-associated TCR beta chains recognize cytomegalovirus antigens. For the cohort, immune exposure information was limited to CMV serostatus. According to the authors, the approach could potentially be generalized to other disease states and immunological phenotypes. Because some donors lacked HLA typing at each locus, the association tests relied only on the typed subset. A later genetic analysis associated a missense DCLRE1C variant with V-gene and J-gene trimming of TCR beta chains, and an independent cohort replicated the association. This cohort had only TCR beta chains sequenced, and the lack of alpha or paired-chain data limited which features could be detected. Sequencing depth was assumed to be roughly uniform across donors in the presence/absence analyses, though that assumption may not hold. In a later analysis, around 17,000 TCR beta sequences were associated with specific HLA alleles at a false discovery rate of 0.05.

Inclusive of the bounding cysteine and phenylalanine, the CDR3 is 14 residues long. Only CDR3 DNA is held: 42 bases, read in frame from base 1. The junction carries 12 bases between V and J, which are trimmed by 5 bases and 0 bases respectively. CDR1 and CDR2 were assigned from the germline V gene as SGDLS and YYNGEE. The sequence was collected from a man aged 40-50 years in good health and CMV-seronegative. Sequenced input: PBMCs. This chain is built from TRBV9 and TRBJ2-7, with a weak D call of TRBD2 (5 bases match). The CDR3 region reads CASSYLGSSYEQYF. Here is the DNA: TGTGCCAGCAGTTACTTAGGGAGCTCCTACGAGCAGTACTTC.